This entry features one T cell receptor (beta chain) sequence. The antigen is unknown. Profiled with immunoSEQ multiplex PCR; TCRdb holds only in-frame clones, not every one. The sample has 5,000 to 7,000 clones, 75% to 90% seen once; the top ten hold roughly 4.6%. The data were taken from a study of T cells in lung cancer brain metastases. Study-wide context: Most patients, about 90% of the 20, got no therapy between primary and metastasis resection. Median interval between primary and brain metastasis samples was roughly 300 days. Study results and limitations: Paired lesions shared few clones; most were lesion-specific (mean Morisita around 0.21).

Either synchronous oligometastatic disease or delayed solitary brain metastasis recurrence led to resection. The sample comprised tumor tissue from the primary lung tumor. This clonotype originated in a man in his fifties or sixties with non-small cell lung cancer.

CDR3 residues: CASSRDRSYEQYF. In DNA form, the CDR3 reads TGTGCCAGCAGCCGGGACAGGTCATACGAGCAGTACTTC. The gene calls are TRBV2 and TRBJ2-7; TRBD1 aligns across 8 bases. The V and J ends lost 6 bases and 4 bases, in that order; junction bases with no gene match: 5. The germline CDR1 and CDR2 sequences are SNHLY and FYNNEI. The CDR3 covers 13 residues. The variable domain in full, with the rest retrieved from reference TRBV2 and TRBJ2-7, is EPEVTQTPSHQVTQMGQEVILRCVPISNHLYFYWYRQILGQKVEFLVSFYNNEISEKSEIFDDQFSVERPDGSNFTLKIRSTKLEDSAMYFCASSRDRSYEQYFGPGTRLTVT.